Listed below are T cell receptor beta chains from one sample, sequenced in a study of radiation and T cells in renal cell carcinoma. Repertoires were generated with immunoSEQ multiplex PCR, while TCRdb's copy carries only in-frame clones and drops some. The sample shows roughly 100,000 clones, over 65% of them seen only once. The starting material was blood, obtained from a patient whose treatment included radiotherapy and nephrectomy. Receptor source: a man between 60 and 75 years old with renal cell carcinoma. The CDR3 runs from the conserved cysteine through the conserved F or W. A D gene is named only where the DNA matches it firmly. Part of the rows lack a size; the others show once, few, many or a class for expanded clones.

TRBV4-3	.	.	TRBJ1-3	TGCGCCAGCAGCCAGGGCTTGAGAAACACCATATATTTT	CASSQGLRNTIYF
TRBV29-1	few	.	TRBJ1-1	TGCAGCGTTGAGGAGCGGGAAGCTTTCTTT	CSVEEREAFF
TRBV7-2	few	TRBD1	TRBJ1-5	TGTGCCAGCAGCTTAGGACAGGGGAATCAGCCCCAGCATTTT	CASSLGQGNQPQHF
TRBV27	.	.	TRBJ1-5	TGTGCCAGCAGTTCTAGAGGACAGCCCCAGCATTTT	CASSSRGQPQHF
TRBV10-1	.	.	TRBJ2-2	TGCGCCAGCAGCGGAATCAACGGGGAGCTGTTTTTT	CASSGINGELFF
TRBV7-3	.	TRBD2	TRBJ2-2	TGTGCCAGCAGCTCCTCAGCGGGAGTCGGCACCGGGGAGCTGTTTTTT	CASSSSAGVGTGELFF
TRBV6-5	.	.	TRBJ2-7	TGTGCCAGCAGCCACCCGGGACTCCCTCCCTACGAGCAGTACTTC	CASSHPGLPPYEQYF
TRBV29-1	.	.	TRBJ2-7	TGCAGCGTTGAGGTACAGGCCTCCTACGAGCAGTACTTC	CSVEVQASYEQYF
TRBV10-3	.	TRBD2	TRBJ2-1	TGTGCCACCGCCCTAGCGGGGAGCTCCTACAATGAGCAGTTCTTC	CATALAGSSYNEQFF
TRBV19	once	.	TRBJ2-3	TGTGCCAGTAGTATAAAGGGGAGGTGGGCAGATACGCAGTATTTT	CASSIKGRWADTQYF
TRBV7-9	.	.	TRBJ2-1	TGTGCCAGCAGCTTATCAGGTCCCGGGACCCAAGAGCAGTTCTTC	CASSLSGPGTQEQFF
TRBV5-1	.	.	TRBJ2-3	TGCGCCAGCAGCTTGACGCGGGACAACACAGATACGCAGTATTTT	CASSLTRDNTDTQYF
TRBV6-6	.	.	TRBJ2-2	TGTGCCACCAAATCCGGGACAACCGGGGAGCTGTTTTTT	CATKSGTTGELFF
TRBV19	.	TRBD1	TRBJ2-6	TGTGCCAGTAGACCGGACAGGAGCTACTCTGGGGCCAACGTCCTGACTTTC	CASRPDRSYSGANVLTF
TRBV2	.	.	TRBJ2-5	TGTGCCAGCAGCGCACCGCGGGACAGCTCAAAAGAGACCCAGTACTTC	CASSAPRDSSKETQYF
TRBV27	.	.	TRBJ1-5	TGTGCCAGCAGAGTAGGCATTTCAAAAGGGAATCAGCCCCAGCATTTT	CASRVGISKGNQPQHF
TRBV4-1	few	TRBD2	TRBJ2-3	TGCGCCAGCAGCCCCCTGGGACTAGCGGGAGGGTCCACAGATACGCAGTATTTT	CASSPLGLAGGSTDTQYF
TRBV29-1	few	TRBD1	TRBJ2-3	TGCAGCCCCGAGGACAGGGCCACAGATACGCAGTATTTT	CSPEDRATDTQYF
TRBV7-6	.	TRBD2	TRBJ2-5	TGTGCCAGCAGCTTAGCTAGCGGGAGGGAGACCCAGTACTTC	CASSLASGRETQYF
TRBV5-1	.	TRBD2	TRBJ2-3	TGCGCCAGCAGTCCTACTAGCGGCTCCACAGATACGCAGTATTTT	CASSPTSGSTDTQYF
TRBV18	once	.	TRBJ2-7	TGTGCCAGCTCACCAGATCCCGAGATCTACGAGCAGTACTTC	CASSPDPEIYEQYF
TRBV27	.	.	TRBJ2-5	TGTGCCAGCAGTTTGCAGGGTAGGGAGACCCAGTACTTC	CASSLQGRETQYF
TRBV5-6	.	.	TRBJ1-1	TGTGCCAGCAGCTCACAGGGTTCCACTGAAGCTTTCTTT	CASSSQGSTEAFF
TRBV27	.	TRBD2	TRBJ2-5	TGTGCCAGCAGTTTATCCTACCCCGGGACTAGCGGGAGGGGCTTGTGGGAGACCCAGTACTTC	CASSLSYPGTSGRGLWETQYF